The clone carrying this T cell receptor (beta chain) was counted a few times. The sample comes from a study of control samples from healthy donors and cancer patients. The V end was cut by 2 bases, the J end by 1 base, with 9 bases between. The CDR3 totals 14 residues. Germline-derived CDR1 and CDR2 are SGHRS and YFSETQ. Produced via immunoSEQ multiplex PCR; TCRdb's table is partial and in-frame only. Among 70,000 to 100,000 clones, 70% to 90% were seen once, and the ten largest hold roughly 2%. This receptor was identified in a woman aged 55-69 years with head and neck cancer. The chain uses TRBV5-1 and TRBJ1-1; no clear D gene. The specimen was PBMCs. The CDR3 region is CASSLGRANTEAFF. Written as DNA, the CDR3 is TGCGCCAGCAGCTTAGGGAGGGCGAACACTGAAGCTTTCTTT. The whole variable domain, remainder taken from reference TRBV5-1 and TRBJ1-1, is KAGVTQTPRYLIKTRGQQVTLSCSPISGHRSVSWYQQTPGQGLQFLFEYFSETQRNKGNFPGRFSGRQFSNSRSEMNVSTLELGDSALYLCASSLGRANTEAFFGQGTRLTVV.